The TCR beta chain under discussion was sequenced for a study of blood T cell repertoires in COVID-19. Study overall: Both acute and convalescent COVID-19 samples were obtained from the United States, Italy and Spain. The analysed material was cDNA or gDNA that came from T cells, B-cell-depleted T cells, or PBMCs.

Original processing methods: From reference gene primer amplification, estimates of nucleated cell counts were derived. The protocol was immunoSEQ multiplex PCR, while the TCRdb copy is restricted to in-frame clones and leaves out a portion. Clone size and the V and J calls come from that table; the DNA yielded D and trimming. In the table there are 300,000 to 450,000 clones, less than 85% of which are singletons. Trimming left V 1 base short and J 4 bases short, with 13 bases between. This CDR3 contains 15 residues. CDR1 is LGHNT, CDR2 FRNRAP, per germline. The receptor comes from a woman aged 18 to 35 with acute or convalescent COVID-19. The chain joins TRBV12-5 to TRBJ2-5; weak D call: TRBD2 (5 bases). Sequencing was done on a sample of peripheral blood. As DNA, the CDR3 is TGTGCTAGTGGTTTGGAGGCGGGCTTGCTAGAGACCCAGTACTTC. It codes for CASGLEAGLLETQYF.